These 10 T cell receptor beta chains were sequenced from one sample in a study of regulatory T cells. These receptors' antigens are unknown. The primer mix had 52 TRBV and 13 TRBJ primers. TCRdb keeps only in-frame clones here, not all; method: immunoSEQ multiplex PCR. This table holds over 25,000 clones, over 90% found once. Study-wide results and limits: In CD3G-deficient patients, conventional CD4+ T cells were enriched for hydrophobic CDR3 residues at positions 6 and 7.

Sequencing was carried out using conventional CD4+ T cells sorted from blood. These receptors all stem from a child aged 2-9 years with CD3G deficiency.

The V call is TRBV5-1, the J call TRBJ2-1, with D perhaps matching TRBD1 or TRBD2 (5 bases each). Germline values: CDR1 SGHRS, CDR2 YFSETQ. The CDR3 spans 14 residues. V gave up 0 bases and J gave up 4 bases, with 8 bases separating them. CDR3 loop: CASSLGGEYNEQFF. In DNA, the CDR3 is TGCGCCAGCAGCTTGGGAGGGGAGTACAATGAGCAGTTCTTC.

The J gene is TRBJ2-1, the V gene TRBV28; 10 bases map to TRBD2. The CDR3 contains 15 residues. The V and J ends lost 6 bases and 2 bases, in that order; junction bases with no gene match: 4. Germline V CDR1 and CDR2: MDHEN, SYDVKM. CDR3 nucleotide sequence: TGTGCCAGCAGCCACAGCGGGAGGGCCTACAATGAGCAGTTCTTC. This codes for CASSHSGRAYNEQFF.

The rearrangement uses TRBV28 and TRBJ2-1; 9 bases align to TRBD2. Per the germline V gene, CDR1 is MDHEN and CDR2 is SYDVKM. The V and J ends lost 7 bases and 3 bases, in that order; junction bases with no gene match: 13. The CDR3 sequence is 17 residues long. CDR3 nucleotides: TGTGCCAGCACCAGCAGACTAGGAGCGGGGGGCTACAATGAGCAGTTCTTC. This gives the protein CASTSRLGAGGYNEQFF.

The genes are TRBV6-1 and TRBJ2-1; no reliable D call. The CDR3 has 12 amino acids. Germline CDR1 and CDR2: MNHNS and SASEGT. V gave up 6 bases and J gave up 7 bases, with 10 bases separating them. The CDR3 nucleotides read TGTGCCAGCAGAACCTTACTGAATGAGCAGTTCTTC. Translation gives CASRTLLNEQFF.

The gene calls are TRBV5-1 and TRBJ1-1, with TRBD1 matching over 11 bases. Per germline, CDR1 SGHRS and CDR2 YFSETQ. Losses at the gene ends were 4 bases for V and 4 bases for J; bases not matched to a gene: 6. CDR3 length equals 15 residues. The CDR3 loop is CASSPRDRGSTEAFF. The CDR3 nucleotides read TGCGCCAGCAGCCCTCGGGACAGGGGGAGCACTGAAGCTTTCTTT.

This clone came up once. J is TRBJ2-1 and V is TRBV5-1, with unresolved D. The CDR3 runs to 12 residues. V dropped 4 bases and J dropped 6 bases, with 8 bases sitting between them. Germline V lookup: CDR1 SGHRS, CDR2 YFSETQ. In DNA form, the CDR3 reads TGCGCCAGCAGCCTCCCCTCCAATGAGCAGTTCTTC. This translates into CASSLPSNEQFF.

The J gene is TRBJ1-2, the V gene TRBV5-1; possibly TRBD1 for D (5 bases). The CDR3 contains 14 residues. The V and J ends lost 4 bases and 6 bases respectively, with 16 bases between them. Germline assignment: CDR1 SGHRS and CDR2 YFSETQ. Written as DNA, the CDR3 is TGCGCCAGCAGCCCCCAAGGGACGGGCGATGGCTACACCTTC. The encoded protein is CASSPQGTGDGYTF.

The rearrangement joins TRBV19 to TRBJ1-1; no firm D call. Between the trimmed V and J ends, which lost 3 bases and 0 bases, there was a span of 11 bases. The CDR3 contains 15 residues. Germline values: CDR1 LNHDA, CDR2 SQIVND (reference sequence). The CDR3 DNA is TGTGCCAGTAGTATCCCAGGACGGATGAACACTGAAGCTTTCTTT. Its protein product is CASSIPGRMNTEAFF.

DNA for the CDR3: TGTGCCAGCAGTTTATCGGGGCAGGGGGTTGCAGATACGCAGTATTTT. Translating gives CASSLSGQGVADTQYF. The rearrangement uses TRBV28 and TRBJ2-3, with 7 bases fitting TRBD1. V shed 1 base and J 4 bases; nucleotides not matched to a gene: 8. From germline, CDR1 is MDHEN and CDR2 SYDVKM. CDR3 length equals 16 residues.

The chain is built from TRBV5-1 and TRBJ2-5, with D possibly TRBD1 on 7 matching bases. V dropped 2 bases and J dropped 5 bases, with 19 bases sitting between them. Germline V gene sequence: CDR1 SGHRS, CDR2 YFSETQ. This CDR3 contains 16 residues. CDR3 sequence reads: CASSFYGHRGGETQYF. The CDR3 bases are TGCGCCAGCAGCTTTTATGGTCACAGGGGAGGCGAGACCCAGTACTTC. The variable domain in full, completed from reference TRBV5-1 and TRBJ2-5, reads KAGVTQTPRYLIKTRGQQVTLSCSPISGHRSVSWYQQTPGQGLQFLFEYFSETQRNKGNFPGRFSGRQFSNSRSEMNVSTLELGDSALYLCASSFYGHRGGETQYFGPGTRLLVL.